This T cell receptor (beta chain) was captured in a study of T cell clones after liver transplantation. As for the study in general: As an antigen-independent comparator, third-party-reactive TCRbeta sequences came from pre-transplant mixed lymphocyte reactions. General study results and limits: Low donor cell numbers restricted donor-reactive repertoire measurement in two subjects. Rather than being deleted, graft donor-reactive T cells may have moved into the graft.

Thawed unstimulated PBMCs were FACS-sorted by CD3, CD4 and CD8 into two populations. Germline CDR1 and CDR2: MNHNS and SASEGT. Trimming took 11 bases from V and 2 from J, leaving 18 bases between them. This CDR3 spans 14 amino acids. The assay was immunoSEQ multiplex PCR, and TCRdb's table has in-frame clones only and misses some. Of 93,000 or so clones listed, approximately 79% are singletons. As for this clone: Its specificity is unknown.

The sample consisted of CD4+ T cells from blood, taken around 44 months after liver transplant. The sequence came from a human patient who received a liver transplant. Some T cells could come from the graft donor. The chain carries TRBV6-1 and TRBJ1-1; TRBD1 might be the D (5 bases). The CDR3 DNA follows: TGTGCCCTCAGGGATTTGGCCATTAACACTGAAGCTTTCTTT. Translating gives CALRDLAINTEAFF.